The table lists the clone carrying this TCR beta chain with a count of one. This entry belongs to a study of blood T cell repertoires in COVID-19. The CDR3 is 14 amino acids. From germline, CDR1 is SGHDT and CDR2 YYEEEE. V shed 6 bases and J shed 6 bases, with 18 bases lying between them. The assay was immunoSEQ multiplex PCR, and TCRdb's table has in-frame clones only and misses some. This table has roughly 200,000 clones, approximately 83% appearing once. The sample comprised peripheral blood. The sequence was obtained from a woman between 25 and 40 years old with COVID-19, enrolled during active disease. The gene calls are TRBV5-6 and TRBJ1-2, with TRBD1 as a possible D gene (5 bases). This CDR3 is CASIPQGVPNGYTF. As DNA, the CDR3 is TGTGCCAGCATCCCTCAGGGTGTCCCTAATGGCTACACCTTC.